This record looks at one T cell receptor beta chain sequence and its context. Its antigen target is currently unknown. Base qualities are not recorded, but no much larger clone differs from it by a single base. Library generation was performed with the immunoSEQ multiplex PCR assay. Following the manufacturer's protocol, the hsTCRB Kit was used to amplify rearranged TCR beta chain sequences. Sequencing of TCRB libraries was carried out on an Illumina MiSeq. On the study's bioinformatics: Demultiplexing, trimming and gene mapping were performed with the kit vendor's proprietary platform. This is the immuneACCESS table as TCRdb keeps it, with only in-frame sequences that have V and J called. A part of the clones is gone; compared with another copy, unresolved V genes explain less than half, and the rest is unexplained. V and J calls and clone size come straight from that table; D and trimming were deduced from the DNA. A total of about 100,000 clones appear in this sample, around four fifths of them only once. The ten top clones hold less than 9.5% of the sample.

The data originate from a study of a mutant IDH1 vaccine in newly diagnosed glioma (dated by TCRdb to the early 2020s). Study-wide context: Of the roughly 31 treated patients, about 60% were male and around 40% were female, and the mean age was approximately 39 years. Before enrollment, most patients had been given radiochemotherapy with temozolomide as standard therapy, while the rest had received either radiotherapy alone or temozolomide alone. Peripheral blood was drawn at six visits: V03 (baseline), V05, V07, V10, V12 and V13. Longitudinal TCRB deep sequencing was performed for fewer than 30 treated patients wherever samples were available for exploratory analyses.

V is clipped by 3 bases and J by 5 bases, and the sequence between their germline boundaries is 16 bases long. CDR1 and CDR2 are drawn from the germline V gene (reference sequence): LNHDA, SQIVND. From its cysteine to its phenylalanine, the CDR3 spans 15 amino acids. The sequence is cut down to CDR3 DNA, 45 bases in frame from base 1. The time point label, as the study defines it: baseline, week 1 (first vaccination visit). Explained via the paper, the treatment or condition label denotes: pre-vaccination baseline after standard-of-care therapy. Donors had newly diagnosed WHO grade 3 or 4 IDH1-mutant astrocytomas with loss of nuclear ATRX. The samples were drawn from NOA16, a multicentre, single-arm, open-label phase I trial in Germany that tested a mutant IDH1 peptide vaccine in humans for the first time. Blood drawn at visit V03 was used as the baseline sample for immunogenicity testing. Genomic DNA for TCRB sequencing was extracted from EDTA blood using the DNeasy Blood and Tissue Kit.

The paper as a whole reports these results and caveats: No apparent relationship was observed between pseudoprogression and alterations in the top peripheral T cell clonotypes detected by TCRB sequencing. According to the authors, sample limitations meant that analyses of patient blood samples could not be reproduced. Immune responses induced by the vaccine were seen in approximately 92% of patients across multiple MHC alleles. Selection of PBMC samples for TCRB deep sequencing was based on availability.

This receptor chain uses TRBV19 and TRBJ1-1, with TRBD1 tentatively as D gene (6 bases match). This specimen consisted of PBMCs, obtained from a glioma patient treated with radiotherapy, temozolomide or both. The sequence came from a man in his forties with glioma. The nucleotide sequence is TGTGCCAGTAGTATCTCAGGGGTACGTAAGACTGAAGCTTTCTTT. This codes for CASSISGVRKTEAFF.